These 11 T cell receptor beta chains came from one sample sequenced in a study of blood T cells in healthy people across ages. A sample-barcoded 5' primer and a J-beta primer mix were used in a second PCR of roughly 6 to 11 cycles. TCRdb reprocessed the 5' RACE reads via MiXCR and lists one record per CDR3 protein. The sample records roughly 570,000 distinct CDR3 sequences, approximately 30% being singletons. The specimen was blood. The receptor source for this set is a woman between 65 and 79 years old in good health.

This clonotype was recorded a few times. The J gene is TRBJ2-1, the V gene TRBV21-1. TRBV21-1 constitutes a pseudogene. The CDR3 sequence is 15 residues long. The CDR3 nucleotides are TGTGCCAGTCCTGATTGGTACTTTGCCTACAATGAGCAGTTCTTC. This sequence encodes CASPDWYFAYNEQFF.

The V call is TRBV6-2 or TRBV6-3, the J call TRBJ2-3, with 15 bases aligning to TRBD2. This CDR3 is built from 16 residues. Germline V CDR1 and CDR2: MNHEY, SVGEGT. V shed 2 bases, J shed 7 bases, and the junction held 4 bases outside the gene matches. In DNA form, the CDR3 reads TGTGCCAGCAGTTACGGGACTAGCGGGGGGAAGAATACGCAGTATTTT. Its protein is CASSYGTSGGKNTQYF.

This clonotype appeared a few times. J is TRBJ2-2 and V is TRBV6-2 or TRBV6-3; D is unclear. V lost 2 bases and J lost 7, with 5 bases in between. CDR1 and CDR2 (germline): MNHEY, SVGEGT. This CDR3 spans 12 amino acids. CDR3 bases: TGTGCCAGCAGTTACCAAGGCGGGGAGCTGTTTTTT. This sequence encodes CASSYQGGELFF.

The chain recombines TRBV5-1 with TRBJ2-2; D call uncertain. V shed 5 bases and J shed 3 bases, with 11 bases lying between them. The CDR3 has 14 residues. Germline CDR1 SGHRS, CDR2 YFSETQ. In nucleotides, the CDR3 is TGCGCCAGCAGGGACCGGTACGACACCGGGGAGCTGTTTTTT. It specifies CASRDRYDTGELFF.

The chain carries TRBV6-2 or TRBV6-3 and TRBJ2-3; TRBD1 aligns across 8 bases. CDR3 length: 14 amino acids. The germline V gene has CDR1 MNHEY and CDR2 SVGEGT. The J segment lost 6 bases and the V segment lost 6 bases, leaving 8 bases of the junction unmatched. DNA for the CDR3: TGTGCCAGCAGGGGGGACAGGCCCCACGATACGCAGTATTTT. This encodes CASRGDRPHDTQYF.

This clonotype was counted between two and nine times. The chain joins TRBV20-1 to TRBJ2-5; the match to TRBD1 covers 7 bases. The germline V gene has CDR1 DFQATT and CDR2 SNEGSKA (reference sequence). The CDR3 length is 13 residues. V was pared by 6 bases and J by 5 bases, with 9 bases of the junction left unmatched. CDR3 residues: CSAQFRGRETQYF. For the CDR3, the DNA is TGCAGTGCGCAGTTTAGGGGGCGGGAGACCCAGTACTTC.

This clonotype appeared a few times. V gene TRBV20-1 combines with J gene TRBJ1-2; 7 nucleotides match TRBD1. Germline-derived CDR1 and CDR2 are DFQATT and SNEGSKA (reference sequence). There are 14 residues in the CDR3. Unmatched junction bases numbered 10, after V lost 1 base and J lost 8 bases. The CDR3 DNA reads TGCAGTGCTAGAGCACAGGGGTTAGTTGAGGGCTACACCTTC. Translating gives CSARAQGLVEGYTF.

This clonotype was detected a few times. The gene calls are TRBV12-3 or TRBV12-4 and TRBJ1-4; 9 bases line up with TRBD1. V lost 7 bases to trimming and J lost 5 bases; unmatched junction nucleotides: 5. The CDR3 length is 14 residues. CDR3 in amino acids: CASNPGQGNEKLFF. The CDR3 DNA reads TGTGCCAGCAACCCGGGACAGGGAAATGAAAAACTGTTTTTT.

V is TRBV5-1 and J is TRBJ2-5, with TRBD2 matching over 7 bases. The J call may be wrong; the DNA end is better matched by TRBJ2-1. CDR1 and CDR2 from the germline V gene are SGHRS and YFSETQ. This CDR3 spans 15 amino acids. The CDR3 DNA is TGCGCCAGCAGCTTGGAAGCGGGGAACTACAATGAGCAGTTCTTC. Translation: CASSLEAGNYNEQFF.

The chain joins TRBV18 to TRBJ1-5; D unclear. The V end was cut by 6 bases, the J end by 0 bases, with 12 bases between. Germline-derived CDR1 and CDR2 are KGHSH and LQKENI. This CDR3 has 15 residues. The CDR3 DNA follows: TGTGCCAGCTCCCCCAGACAAAATAGCAATCAGCCCCAGCATTTT. Residues: CASSPRQNSNQPQHF.

The chain links TRBV11-2 to TRBJ2-1; TRBD2 matches 10 bases. Germline-derived CDR1 and CDR2 are SGHAT and FQNNGV. The CDR3 length is 20 residues. The J segment lost 0 bases and the V segment lost 1 base, leaving 12 bases of the junction unmatched. Here the CDR3 DNA reads TGTGCCAGCAGCTTAGTAGGGACTAGCGTCGGTGCAAGCTCCTACAATGAGCAGTTCTTC. Translating it yields CASSLVGTSVGASSYNEQFF.